One T cell receptor beta chain is described in this entry. The antigen remains unidentified. Looked up from germline, CDR1 is SNHLY and CDR2 is FYNNEI. The CDR3 has 17 residues. V lost 4 bases to trimming and J lost 2 bases, with 17 bases between them. Sequencing used immunoSEQ multiplex PCR; TCRdb keeps in-frame clones, though not all of them. The table has about 47,000 clones, approximately 90% seen once. The sample belongs to a study of cytomegalovirus exposure and HLA in healthy donors. Study overall: The approximately 610 first-cohort repertoires shared a platform with the approximately 130 validation repertoires, as reported in a later analysis. The study, taken as a whole, reports: Both high specificity and high sensitivity reportedly marked the classifier's diagnosis of cytomegalovirus status. The study labeled roughly 160 TCR beta chains cytomegalovirus-associated. In vitro testing confirmed a few CMV-associated chains as specific for CMV antigens.

This TCR was recovered from a man younger than 35 in good health and CMV-seronegative. The chain is built from TRBV2 and TRBJ1-4, with unresolved D. The sequenced sample consisted of PBMCs. The CDR3 region is CASSAQHSGITNEKLFF. The CDR3 DNA follows: TGTGCCAGCAGTGCTCAACATTCGGGGATTACTAATGAAAAACTGTTTTTT.